The source of this T cell receptor (beta chain) is a study of T cell responses to AZD1222 COVID-19 vaccine. Broader study findings: Repertoires were obtained only post-peak T cell response.

Produced via immunoSEQ multiplex PCR; TCRdb's table is partial and in-frame only. This table has some 110,000 clones, around 90% appearing once. A note on this clone: Its antigen is currently unknown.

This receptor was identified in an adult in good health. The sequencing used peripheral blood, collected on day 0 of AZD1222 vaccination.

This chain's CDR3 is CSVDNGGTDTQYF. In nucleotides, the CDR3 is TGCAGCGTTGATAACGGCGGCACAGATACGCAGTATTTT. The chain has TRBV29-1 and TRBJ2-3; D is unclear. CDR1 and CDR2 from the germline V gene are SQVTM and ANQGSEA. V was pared by 3 bases and J by 1 base, with 8 bases between. The CDR3 consists of 13 residues.